This TCR beta chain was obtained from a study of T cell repertoires in ileal Crohn's disease. General study findings and limits: High-frequency clones were more common in sorted CD8 than CD4 cells.

Points on this clone: The antigen remains undetermined.

Clones were sequenced by immunoSEQ multiplex PCR, and TCRdb holds only the in-frame ones, with some missing. The data show several thousand clones, around nine tenths seen once. The germline gives CDR1 MDHEN, CDR2 SYDVKM. This CDR3 is 17 amino acids long. V was clipped by 5 bases and J by 7 bases, with 23 bases between them. The origin of this receptor is an adult with Crohn's disease. Sequencing used ileal tissue. This chain connects TRBV28 to TRBJ1-4, with a weak D call TRBD1 (6 bases). CDR3 nucleotides: TGTGCCAGCAGTCTCCCAGTACAGGGCTCAGCGCGTGAAAAACTGTTTTTT. Translation: CASSLPVQGSAREKLFF.